The 2 T cell receptor beta chains below all came from one sample that was sequenced in a study of T cells in Graves' hyperthyroidism and ophthalmopathy. Researchers took RNA transcripts and amplified the TCR beta CDR3 regions from them. Initially, a first-round RT-PCR of the TCR CDR3 employed the HTBI primer set. TCRdb ran MiXCR on the multiplex PCR reads and lists one entry per CDR3 protein. This repertoire shows 600,000 to 650,000 distinct CDR3 sequences, under 25% found once; its top ten account for roughly 30%. Source material: blood. All receptors come from a man aged 25-45 years with Graves' ophthalmopathy.

This clonotype occurred a few times. The CDR3 DNA reads as TGTGCCAGCAGTTATCGGCGATTGAAAGAGACCCAGTACTTC. This gives the protein CASSYRRLKETQYF. The V and J genes are TRBV6-2 or TRBV6-3 and TRBJ2-5; D is unclear. Germline V CDR1 and CDR2: MNHEY, SVGEGT. The length of the CDR3 is 14 residues. V gave up 3 bases and J gave up 3 bases, with 11 bases separating them.

The rearrangement uses TRBV15 and TRBJ2-2; weak D call: TRBD1 (6 bases). The CDR3 consists of 16 residues. CDR1 LNHNV and CDR2 YYDKDF come from the germline V gene (reference sequence). The V end lost 4 bases, the J end lost 4 bases, and 16 bases lay between the germline ends. CDR3 loop: CATSTTYDRITGELFF. The CDR3 region has the DNA TGTGCCACCAGCACAACTTACGACAGGATCACCGGGGAGCTGTTTTTT. Combining the CDR3 with reference TRBV15 and TRBJ2-2 gives the whole variable domain DAMVIQNPRYQVTQFGKPVTLSCSQTLNHNVMYWYQQKSSQAPKLLFHYYDKDFNNEADTPDNFQSRRPNTSFCFLDIRSPGLGDTAMYLCATSTTYDRITGELFFGEGSRLTVL.